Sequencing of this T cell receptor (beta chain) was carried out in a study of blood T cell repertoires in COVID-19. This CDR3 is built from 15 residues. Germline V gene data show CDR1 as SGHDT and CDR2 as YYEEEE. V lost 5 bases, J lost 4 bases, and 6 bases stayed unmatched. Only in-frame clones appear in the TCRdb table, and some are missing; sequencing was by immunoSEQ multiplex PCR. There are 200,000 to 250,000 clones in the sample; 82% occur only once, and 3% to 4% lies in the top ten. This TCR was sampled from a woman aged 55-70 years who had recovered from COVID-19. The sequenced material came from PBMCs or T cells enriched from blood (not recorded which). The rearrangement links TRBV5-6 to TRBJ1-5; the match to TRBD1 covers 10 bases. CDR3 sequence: CASRARQGANQPQHF. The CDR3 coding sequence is TGTGCCAGCAGAGCTAGACAGGGGGCAAATCAGCCCCAGCATTTT.